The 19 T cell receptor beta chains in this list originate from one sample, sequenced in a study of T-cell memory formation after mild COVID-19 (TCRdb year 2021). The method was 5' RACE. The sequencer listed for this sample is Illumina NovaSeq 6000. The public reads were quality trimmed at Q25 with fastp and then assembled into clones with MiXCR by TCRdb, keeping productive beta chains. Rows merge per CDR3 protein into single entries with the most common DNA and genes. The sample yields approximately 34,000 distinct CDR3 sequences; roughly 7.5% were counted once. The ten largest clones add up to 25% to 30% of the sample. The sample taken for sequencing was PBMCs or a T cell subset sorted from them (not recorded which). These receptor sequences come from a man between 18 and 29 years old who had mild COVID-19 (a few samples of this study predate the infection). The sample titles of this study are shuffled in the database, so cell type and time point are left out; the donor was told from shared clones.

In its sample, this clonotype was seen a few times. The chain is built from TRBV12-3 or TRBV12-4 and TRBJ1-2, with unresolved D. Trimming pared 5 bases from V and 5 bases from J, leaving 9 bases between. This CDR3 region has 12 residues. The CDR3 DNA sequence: TGTGCCAGCAGTGACGACGGTTATGGCTACACCTTC. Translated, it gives CASSDDGYGYTF.

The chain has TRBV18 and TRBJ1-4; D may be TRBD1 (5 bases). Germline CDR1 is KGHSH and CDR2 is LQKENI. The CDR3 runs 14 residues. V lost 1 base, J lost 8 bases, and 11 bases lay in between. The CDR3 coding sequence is TGTGCCAGCTCACCACAGGGGAAAGGAGAAAAACTGTTTTTT. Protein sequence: CASSPQGKGEKLFF.

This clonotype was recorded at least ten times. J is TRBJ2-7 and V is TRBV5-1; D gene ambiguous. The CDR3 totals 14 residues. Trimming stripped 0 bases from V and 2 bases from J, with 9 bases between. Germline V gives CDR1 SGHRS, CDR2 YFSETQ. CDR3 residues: CASSLEPRTYEQYV. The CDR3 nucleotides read TGCGCCAGCAGCTTGGAGCCCAGAACCTACGAGCAGTACGTC.

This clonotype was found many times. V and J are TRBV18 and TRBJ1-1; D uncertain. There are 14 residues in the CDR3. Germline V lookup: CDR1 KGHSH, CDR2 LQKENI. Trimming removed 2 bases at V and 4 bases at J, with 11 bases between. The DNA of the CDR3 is TGTGCCAGCTCACCAATCTCTGATACCACTGAAGCTTTCTTT. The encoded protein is CASSPISDTTEAFF.

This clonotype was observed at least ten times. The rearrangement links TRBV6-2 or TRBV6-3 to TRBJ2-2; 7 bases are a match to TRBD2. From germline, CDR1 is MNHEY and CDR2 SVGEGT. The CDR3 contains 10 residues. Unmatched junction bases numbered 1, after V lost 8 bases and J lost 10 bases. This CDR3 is CASGRVELFF. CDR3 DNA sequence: TGTGCCAGCGGGAGGGTGGAGCTGTTTTTT.

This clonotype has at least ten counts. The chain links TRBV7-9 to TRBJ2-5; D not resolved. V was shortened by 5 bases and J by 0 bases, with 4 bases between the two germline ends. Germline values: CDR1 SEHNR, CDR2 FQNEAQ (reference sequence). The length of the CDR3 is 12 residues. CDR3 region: CASSLYQETQYF. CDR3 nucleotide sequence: TGTGCCAGCAGCCTGTACCAAGAGACCCAGTACTTC.

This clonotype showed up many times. The CDR3 sequence is CASSWQRPDEQYF. The CDR3 DNA reads TGCGCCAGCAGCTGGCAACGGCCGGACGAGCAGTACTTC. The chain uses TRBV5-1 and TRBJ2-7, with unresolved D. Trimming removed 3 bases from V and 5 bases from J, with 12 bases in between. Germline CDR1 reads SGHRS; CDR2 reads YFSETQ. This CDR3 has 13 amino acids.

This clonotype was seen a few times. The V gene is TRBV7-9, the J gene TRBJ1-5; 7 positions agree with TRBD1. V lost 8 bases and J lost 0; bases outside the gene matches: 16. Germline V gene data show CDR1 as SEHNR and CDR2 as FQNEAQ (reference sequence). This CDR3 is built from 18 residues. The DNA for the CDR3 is TGTGCCAGCCCCCTCTTTAGGGACAGACACTATAGCAATCAGCCCCAGCATTTT. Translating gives CASPLFRDRHYSNQPQHF.

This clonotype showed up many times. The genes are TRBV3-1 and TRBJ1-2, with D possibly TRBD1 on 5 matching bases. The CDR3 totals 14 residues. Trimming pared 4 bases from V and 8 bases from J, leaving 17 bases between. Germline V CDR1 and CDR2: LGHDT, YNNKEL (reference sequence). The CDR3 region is CASSPAAGARGYTF. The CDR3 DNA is TGTGCCAGCAGCCCCGCGGCTGGGGCGCGGGGCTACACCTTC.

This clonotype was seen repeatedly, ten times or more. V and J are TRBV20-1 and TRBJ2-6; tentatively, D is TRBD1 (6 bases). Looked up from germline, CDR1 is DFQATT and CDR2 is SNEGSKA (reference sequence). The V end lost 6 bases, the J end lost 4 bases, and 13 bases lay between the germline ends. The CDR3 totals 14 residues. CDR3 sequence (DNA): TGCAGTGCCATCCGGACAGAGGGGGCCAACGTCCTGACTTTC. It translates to CSAIRTEGANVLTF.

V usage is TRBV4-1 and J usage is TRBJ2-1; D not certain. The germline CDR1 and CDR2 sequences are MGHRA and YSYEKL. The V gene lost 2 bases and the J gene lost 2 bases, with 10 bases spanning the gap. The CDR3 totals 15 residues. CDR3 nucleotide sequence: TGCGCCAGCAGCCAAAGGGTAGTTGCCTACAATGAGCAGTTCTTC. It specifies CASSQRVVAYNEQFF.

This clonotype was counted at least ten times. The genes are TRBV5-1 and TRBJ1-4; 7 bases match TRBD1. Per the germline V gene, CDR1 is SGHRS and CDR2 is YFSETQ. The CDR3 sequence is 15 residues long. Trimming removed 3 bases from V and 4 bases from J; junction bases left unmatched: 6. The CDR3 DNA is TGCGCCAGCAGCTCGGGGACAGACCTTAATGAAAAACTGTTTTTT. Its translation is CASSSGTDLNEKLFF.

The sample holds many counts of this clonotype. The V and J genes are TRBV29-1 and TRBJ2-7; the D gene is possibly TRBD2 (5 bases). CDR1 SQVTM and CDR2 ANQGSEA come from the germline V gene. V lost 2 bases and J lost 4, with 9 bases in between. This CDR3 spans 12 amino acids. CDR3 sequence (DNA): TGCAGCGTTGAAACTAGGGATTACGAGCAGTACTTC. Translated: CSVETRDYEQYF.

CDR3 DNA: TGTGCCAGTAGTGGGACAGGGGCGCGTAGTCAGCCCCAGCATTTT. Protein sequence: CASSGTGARSQPQHF. This chain connects TRBV19 to TRBJ1-5; 10 positions match TRBD1. The V and J ends lost 5 bases and 6 bases, in that order; junction bases with no gene match: 7. The CDR3 sequence is 15 residues long. Germline values: CDR1 LNHDA, CDR2 SQIVND (reference sequence).

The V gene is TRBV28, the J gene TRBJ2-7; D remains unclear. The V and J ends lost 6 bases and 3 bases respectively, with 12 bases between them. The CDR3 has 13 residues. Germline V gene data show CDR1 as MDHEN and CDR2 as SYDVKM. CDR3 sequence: CASSKSAYYEQYV. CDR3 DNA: TGTGCCAGCAGCAAAAGTGCCTACTACGAGCAGTACGTC.

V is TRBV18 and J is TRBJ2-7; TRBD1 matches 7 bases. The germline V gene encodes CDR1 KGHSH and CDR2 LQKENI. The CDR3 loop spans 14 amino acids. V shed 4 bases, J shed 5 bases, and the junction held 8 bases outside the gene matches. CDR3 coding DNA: TGTGCCAGCTCACACTCGACAGGGTTCGACGAGCAGTACGTC. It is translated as CASSHSTGFDEQYV.

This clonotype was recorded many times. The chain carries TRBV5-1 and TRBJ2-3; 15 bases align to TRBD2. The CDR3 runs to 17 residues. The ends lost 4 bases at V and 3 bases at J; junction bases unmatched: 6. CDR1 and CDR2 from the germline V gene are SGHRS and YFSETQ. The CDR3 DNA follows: TGCGCCAGCAGCCGGCGGACTAGCGGGGGGGATACAGATACGCAGTATTTT. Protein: CASSRRTSGGDTDTQYF.

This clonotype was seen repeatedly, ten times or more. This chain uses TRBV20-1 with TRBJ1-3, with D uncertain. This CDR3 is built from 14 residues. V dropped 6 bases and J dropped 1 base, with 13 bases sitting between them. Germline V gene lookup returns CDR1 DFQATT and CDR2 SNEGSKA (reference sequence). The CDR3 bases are TGCAGTGCCCTGGACGGAGCTTCTGGAAACACCATATATTTT. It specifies CSALDGASGNTIYF.

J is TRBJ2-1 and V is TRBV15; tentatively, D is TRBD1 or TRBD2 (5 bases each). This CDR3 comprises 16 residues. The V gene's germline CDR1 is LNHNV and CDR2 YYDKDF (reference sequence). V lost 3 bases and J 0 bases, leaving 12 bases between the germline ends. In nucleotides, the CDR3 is TGTGCCACCAGCAGCGGGACCTCCGGCTCCTACAATGAGCAGTTCTTC. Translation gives CATSSGTSGSYNEQFF.